This TCR beta chain is drawn from a study of OX40 agonist ivuxolimab in advanced cancers. Turning to the study itself: Aged roughly 20 to 79 with a mean of roughly 65 years, they were more than 80% male. Among those treated, three patients had partial responses, one with hepatocellular carcinoma and two with cutaneous melanoma. Notes on the study in general: Which antigen the expanded peripheral T cells recognized is unknown. Both blood CD4+ and CD8+ T cells showed clonal growth by week 6 at 0.1 to 3.0 mg/kg.

Germline CDR1 SGHVS, CDR2 FQNEAQ. The CDR3 covers 12 residues. Trimming at V came to 2 bases and at J to 13 bases, leaving 6 bases not matched to a gene. This clone was recorded only once. What it binds is unknown. Only in-frame clones appear in the TCRdb table, and some are missing; sequencing was by immunoSEQ multiplex PCR. The table shows tens of thousands of clones, with around 79% occurring only once. The material sequenced was CD4+ or CD8+ T cells sorted from blood, taken in a trial of the OX40 agonist ivuxolimab. The TCR comes from an adult with an advanced solid tumor such as melanoma, head and neck, liver or kidney cancer. The V and J genes are TRBV7-8 and TRBJ1-1, with 8 bases lining up with TRBD1. The chain's CDR3 is CASSLSDRVDFF. In nucleotides, the CDR3 is TGTGCCAGCAGCTTATCGGACAGGGTTGATTTCTTT.